These 22 T cell receptor beta chains were sequenced from one sample in a study of shared clonotypes between healthy human individuals. Method: immunoSEQ multiplex PCR; TCRdb's copy keeps in-frame clones and lacks some. The sample carries approximately 530,000 clones, around 96% recorded once. The specimen was naive CD4+ T cells sorted from blood. Subset indicated: CD45RA+ positively selected. These receptors were taken from a woman aged 25 to 39 in good health.

In the case of this clone: Other DNA sequences in this specimen translate into the identical CDR3. The chain has TRBV5-1 and TRBJ2-7; 11 bases agree with TRBD2. The CDR3 is made up of 14 amino acids. The V and J ends lost 1 base and 4 bases, in that order; junction bases with no gene match: 1. Germline CDR1 is SGHRS and CDR2 is YFSETQ. This chain's CDR3 is CASSLTSGSYEQYF. The CDR3 nucleotides are TGCGCCAGCAGCTTGACTAGCGGGAGTTACGAGCAGTACTTC. The whole variable domain, filled in from reference TRBV5-1 and TRBJ2-7, reads KAGVTQTPRYLIKTRGQQVTLSCSPISGHRSVSWYQQTPGQGLQFLFEYFSETQRNKGNFPGRFSGRQFSNSRSEMNVSTLELGDSALYLCASSLTSGSYEQYFGPGTRLTVT.

The chain combines TRBV5-1 with TRBJ1-3; D not resolved. Trimming left V 0 bases short and J 3 bases short, with 4 bases between. This CDR3 is 13 amino acids long. Germline V gene data show CDR1 as SGHRS and CDR2 as YFSETQ. The CDR3 sequence is CASSLDLGNTIYF. DNA of the CDR3: TGCGCCAGCAGCTTGGATCTTGGAAACACCATATATTTT.

Regarding this clone: This CDR3 fails to terminate in the conserved phenylalanine or tryptophan, so it likely reflects a read error. The DNA is left out, because the CDR3 cannot be placed on it with certainty; the CDR3 is given as TCRdb lists it. This chain links TRBV28 with TRBJ2-7; the table's TRBD1 call for D was not verified on the DNA. The length of the CDR3 is 13 amino acids, counting both ends. Germline V gene data show CDR1 as MDHEN and CDR2 as SYDVKM. The CDR3 loop is CASSFTWGTGDEG.

The chain combines TRBV19 with TRBJ1-5, with 8 bases that match TRBD1. Germline V gene lookup returns CDR1 LNHDA and CDR2 SQIVND (reference sequence). The V segment lost 9 bases and the J segment 0 bases; nucleotides outside the gene matches: 16. The CDR3 covers 18 residues. CDR3 residues: CASATDRGLSRSNQPQHF. CDR3 bases: TGTGCCAGCGCCACCGACAGGGGCCTATCGCGTAGCAATCAGCCCCAGCATTTT. Based on the CDR3 plus reference TRBV19 and TRBJ1-5, the full variable domain is DGGITQSPKYLFRKEGQNVTLSCEQNLNHDAMYWYRQDPGQGLRLIYYSQIVNDFQKGDIAEGYSVSREKKESFPLTVTSAQKNPTAFYLCASATDRGLSRSNQPQHFGDGTRLSIL.

Turning to this clone: This CDR3 is also generated by other DNA sequences in the sample. The chain combines TRBV19 with TRBJ2-5; D remains unclear. Germline V gene sequence: CDR1 LNHDA, CDR2 SQIVND (reference sequence). The CDR3 is 14 residues long. V dropped 2 bases and J dropped 1 base, with 8 bases sitting between them. CDR3: CASSISPAQETQYF. In DNA, the CDR3 is TGTGCCAGTAGTATATCTCCGGCCCAAGAGACCCAGTACTTC. The whole variable domain, filled in from reference TRBV19 and TRBJ2-5, reads DGGITQSPKYLFRKEGQNVTLSCEQNLNHDAMYWYRQDPGQGLRLIYYSQIVNDFQKGDIAEGYSVSREKKESFPLTVTSAQKNPTAFYLCASSISPAQETQYFGPGTRLLVL.

This clone was seen just once. The V gene is TRBV2, the J gene TRBJ2-7; D gene unclear. CDR1 SNHLY and CDR2 FYNNEI come from the germline V gene. The CDR3 contains 14 residues. The V end was cut by 2 bases, the J end by 4 bases, with 12 bases between. CDR3 amino acids: CASSERAEVYEQYF. As DNA, the CDR3 is TGTGCCAGCAGTGAACGGGCTGAGGTTTACGAGCAGTACTTC.

The chain has TRBV5-8 and TRBJ2-7, with a tentative D call TRBD1 (6 bases). V was pared by 1 base and J by 0 bases, with 14 bases between. CDR3 size: 16 residues. CDR1 SGHTS and CDR2 YDEGEE come from the germline V gene. In DNA form, the CDR3 reads TGTGCCAGCAGCTTGAACCCAGGGGTTTTCTCCTACGAGCAGTACTTC. It yields the protein CASSLNPGVFSYEQYF.

The rearrangement joins TRBV2 to TRBJ1-1; D not resolved. CDR3 length equals 14 residues. The germline V gene has CDR1 SNHLY and CDR2 FYNNEI. Trimming shortened V by 2 bases and J by 0 bases, and 7 bases separated the two germline ends. The CDR3 nucleotides read TGTGCCAGCAGTGAATTAGGGTTGAACACTGAAGCTTTCTTT. This gives the protein CASSELGLNTEAFF. Complete variable domain (other parts from reference TRBV2 and TRBJ1-1): EPEVTQTPSHQVTQMGQEVILRCVPISNHLYFYWYRQILGQKVEFLVSFYNNEISEKSEIFDDQFSVERPDGSNFTLKIRSTKLEDSAMYFCASSELGLNTEAFFGQGTRLTVV.

In its sample, this clone was seen once. The V call is TRBV28, the J call TRBJ2-1; TRBD1 is a possible D gene (5 bases). Germline loops: CDR1 MDHEN, CDR2 SYDVKM. The germline V and J ends were trimmed by 9 bases and 2 bases, with 14 bases remaining between them. The CDR3 is 14 amino acids. The DNA for the CDR3 is TGTGCCAGTGACCAGGGTTTCCCCTACAATGAGCAGTTCTTC. It translates to CASDQGFPYNEQFF. The full variable domain, rest sourced from reference TRBV28 and TRBJ2-1, is DVKVTQSSRYLVKRTGEKVFLECVQDMDHENMFWYRQDPGLGLRLIYFSYDVKMKEKGDIPEGYSVSREKKERFSLILESASTNQTSMYLCASDQGFPYNEQFFGPGTRLTVL.

V is TRBV28 and J is TRBJ2-1; D unresolved. Deletions cut 7 bases from V and 0 bases from J, with 13 bases between. The CDR3 covers 15 residues. Germline CDR1 MDHEN, CDR2 SYDVKM. The CDR3 spells CASTTPGDSYNEQFF. The DNA of the CDR3 is TGTGCCAGCACTACACCCGGAGACTCCTACAATGAGCAGTTCTTC.

The chain joins TRBV18 to TRBJ2-7; 11 bases agree with TRBD2. The CDR3 sequence is 16 residues long. Unmatched junction bases numbered 10, after V lost 5 bases and J lost 4 bases. Germline-derived CDR1 and CDR2 are KGHSH and LQKENI. CDR3: CASSDAGTSGVYEQYF. The CDR3 region has the DNA TGTGCCAGCTCAGACGCCGGGACTAGCGGAGTTTACGAGCAGTACTTC.

This clone appeared once. V gene TRBV5-8 combines with J gene TRBJ2-2, with D maybe TRBD2 (5 bases). CDR1 and CDR2 from the germline V gene are SGHTS and YDEGEE. Trimming shortened V by 4 bases and J by 0 bases, and 10 bases separated the two germline ends. The CDR3 is 15 amino acids. The CDR3 sequence: CASSVGSSNTGELFF. The CDR3 coding sequence is TGTGCCAGCAGCGTAGGGAGTTCGAACACCGGGGAGCTGTTTTTT. The full variable domain, its missing parts supplied by reference TRBV5-8 and TRBJ2-2, is EAGVTQSPTHLIKTRGQQATLRCSPISGHTSVYWYQQALGLGLQFLLWYDEGEERNRGNFPPRFSGRQFPNYSSELNVNALELEDSALYLCASSVGSSNTGELFFGEGSRLTVL.

The chain recombines TRBV28 with TRBJ2-7; perhaps D is TRBD1 or TRBD2 (5 bases each). CDR1 is MDHEN, CDR2 SYDVKM, per germline. V shed 3 bases and J shed 2 bases, with 11 bases lying between them. The CDR3 has 14 residues. DNA for the CDR3: TGTGCCAGCAGTTTGAGGGGCATCGCCTACGAGCAGTACTTC. Amino acid sequence: CASSLRGIAYEQYF.

The V gene is TRBV2, the J gene TRBJ2-3; D is undetermined. V gave up 0 bases and J gave up 7 bases, with 8 bases separating them. The CDR3 is made up of 13 amino acids. The germline gives CDR1 SNHLY, CDR2 FYNNEI. CDR3 amino acids: CASSEALGHTQYF. The CDR3 DNA reads as TGTGCCAGCAGTGAAGCGCTCGGGCATACGCAGTATTTT.

The V gene is TRBV5-1, the J gene TRBJ2-4; weak D call: TRBD1 (7 bases). Germline V gene lookup returns CDR1 SGHRS and CDR2 YFSETQ. Trimming cost V 3 bases and J 0 bases, with 10 bases left between them. The CDR3 is 15 amino acids. CDR3 sequence reads: CASSSGGLAKNIQYF. The DNA of the CDR3 is TGCGCCAGCAGCTCAGGGGGACTAGCCAAAAACATTCAGTACTTC.

This sequence joins TRBV28 and TRBJ2-6, with D possibly being TRBD2 (6 bases). CDR3 length: 16 residues. The V gene's germline CDR1 is MDHEN and CDR2 SYDVKM. V was shortened by 3 bases and J by 0 bases, with 9 bases between the two germline ends. DNA for the CDR3: TGTGCCAGCAGTTTGGGGGGTGTCTCTGGGGCCAACGTCCTGACTTTC. Translating it yields CASSLGGVSGANVLTF. Looking up the rest from reference TRBV28 and TRBJ2-6 gives the full variable domain: DVKVTQSSRYLVKRTGEKVFLECVQDMDHENMFWYRQDPGLGLRLIYFSYDVKMKEKGDIPEGYSVSREKKERFSLILESASTNQTSMYLCASSLGGVSGANVLTFGAGSRLTVL.

J is TRBJ2-4 and V is TRBV7-9; D may be TRBD1 or TRBD2 (5 bases each). Germline V gene sequence: CDR1 SEHNR, CDR2 FQNEAQ (reference sequence). The ends were cut back, 3 bases at V and 4 bases at J, with 10 bases in the middle. This CDR3 comprises 14 residues. CDR3 in DNA: TGTGCCAGCAGCTTCGGGACGGAAAAAAACATTCAGTACTTC. Translating gives CASSFGTEKNIQYF.

The CDR3 sequence: CASSLAAVTEHQYF. The CDR3 coding sequence is TGTGCCAGCAGCTTGGCCGCAGTTACAGAACATCAGTACTTC. The chain joins TRBV5-4 to TRBJ2-7; D not resolved. The CDR3 is 14 residues long. Germline values: CDR1 SGHNT, CDR2 YYREEE (reference sequence). The V end was cut by 0 bases, the J end by 10 bases, with 17 bases between. Full variable domain (outside the CDR3, taken from reference TRBV5-4 and TRBJ2-7): ETGVTQSPTHLIKTRGQQVTLRCSSQSGHNTVSWYQQALGQGPQFIFQYYREEENGRGNFPPRFSGLQFPNYSSELNVNALELDDSALYLCASSLAAVTEHQYFGPGTRLTVT.

The CDR3 is CASSYDRVSTDTQYF. DNA of the CDR3: TGTGCCAGCAGTTATGACAGGGTCAGCACAGATACGCAGTATTTT. The rearrangement links TRBV28 to TRBJ2-3; 7 nucleotides match TRBD1. The length of the CDR3 is 15 residues. Germline V gene sequence: CDR1 MDHEN, CDR2 SYDVKM. The J segment lost 0 bases and the V segment lost 4 bases, leaving 4 bases of the junction unmatched.

This clone was seen a few times. The gene calls are TRBV19 and TRBJ1-1; 8 nucleotides align to TRBD1. V gave up 5 bases and J gave up 8 bases; unmatched junction bases: 13. Germline V CDR1 and CDR2: LNHDA, SQIVND (reference sequence). This CDR3 is built from 15 residues. The CDR3 nucleotides read TGTGCCAGTAGTCTACCGGGACAGGCTTTTGTGGAAGCTTTCTTT. It translates to CASSLPGQAFVEAFF.

The genes are TRBV7-6 and TRBJ2-6; D is uncertain. The germline V gene has CDR1 SGHVS and CDR2 FNYEAQ. With 5 bases removed from V and 0 bases from J, the gap between germline ends came to 8 bases. This CDR3 comprises 15 residues. DNA of the CDR3: TGTGCCAGCAGCCCCGACCACTCTGGGGCCAACGTCCTGACTTTC. Translated, it gives CASSPDHSGANVLTF.

This rearrangement joins TRBV6-1 to TRBJ1-2; no clear D. This CDR3 is 12 amino acids long. The germline V gene encodes CDR1 MNHNS and CDR2 SASEGT. Trimming left V 2 bases short and J 2 bases short, with 3 bases between. The CDR3 region has the DNA TGTGCCAGCAGTGAAAGGAACTATGGCTACACCTTC. It is translated as CASSERNYGYTF.